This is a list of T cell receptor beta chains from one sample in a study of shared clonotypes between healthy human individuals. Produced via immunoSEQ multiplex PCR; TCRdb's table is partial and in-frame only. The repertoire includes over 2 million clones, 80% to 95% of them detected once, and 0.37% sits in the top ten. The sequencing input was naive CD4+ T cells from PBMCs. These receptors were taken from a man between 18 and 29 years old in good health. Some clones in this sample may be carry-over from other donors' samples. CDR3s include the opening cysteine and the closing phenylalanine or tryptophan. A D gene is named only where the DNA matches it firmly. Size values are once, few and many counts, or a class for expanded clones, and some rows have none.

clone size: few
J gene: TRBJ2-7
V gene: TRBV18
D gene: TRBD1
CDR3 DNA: TGTGCCAGCTCACCAGGGACAGGGGACGAGCAGTACTTC
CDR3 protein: CASSPGTGDEQYF

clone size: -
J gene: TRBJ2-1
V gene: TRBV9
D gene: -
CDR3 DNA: TGTGCCAGCAGCGTCGGAGTACCCTCCTACAATGAGCAGTTCTTC
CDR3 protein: CASSVGVPSYNEQFF

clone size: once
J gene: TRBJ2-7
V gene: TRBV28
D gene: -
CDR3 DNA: TGTGCCAGCAGCCCGACAGTTTACGAGCAGTACTTC
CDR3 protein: CASSPTVYEQYF

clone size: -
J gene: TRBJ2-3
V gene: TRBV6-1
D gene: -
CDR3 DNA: TGTGCCAGCAGTGGGGCTCGGTGGGCTACAGATACGCAGTATTTT
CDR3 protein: CASSGARWATDTQYF

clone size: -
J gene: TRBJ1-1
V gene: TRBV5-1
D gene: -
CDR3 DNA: TGCGCCAGCAGCCCAACGGGACGGACGAACACTGAAGCTTTCTTT
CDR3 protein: CASSPTGRTNTEAFF

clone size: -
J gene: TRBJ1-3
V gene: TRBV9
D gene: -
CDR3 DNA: TGTGCCAGCAGCGTCAGTAGGCAGGGAACTGCTGGAAACACCATATATTTT
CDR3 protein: CASSVSRQGTAGNTIYF

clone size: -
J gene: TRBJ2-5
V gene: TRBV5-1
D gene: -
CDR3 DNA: TGCGCCAGCAGCTTGCCGGGGTCGGGCGAGACCCAGTACTTC
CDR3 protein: CASSLPGSGETQYF

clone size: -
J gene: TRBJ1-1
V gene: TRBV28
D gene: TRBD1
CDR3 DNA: TGTGCCAGCAGTATTCTACAGGGGGCTGGGAACACTGAAGCTTTCTTT
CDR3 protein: CASSILQGAGNTEAFF

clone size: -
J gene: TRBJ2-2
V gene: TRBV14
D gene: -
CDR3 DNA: TGTGCCAGCAGCCAAAACTGGGCTTTCGGCGGGGAGCTGTTTTTT
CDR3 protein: CASSQNWAFGGELFF

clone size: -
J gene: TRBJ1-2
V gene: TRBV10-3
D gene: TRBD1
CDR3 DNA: TGTGCCATCAGGATGGGACAGGGGGTCGGCTATGGCTACACCTTC
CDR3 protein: CAIRMGQGVGYGYTF

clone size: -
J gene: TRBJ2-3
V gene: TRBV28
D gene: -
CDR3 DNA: TGTGCCAGCAGTTTATCTGGGAACACAGATACGCAGTATTTT
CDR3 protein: CASSLSGNTDTQYF

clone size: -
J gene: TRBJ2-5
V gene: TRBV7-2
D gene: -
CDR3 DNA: TGTGCCAGCAGCTTATACGGGAGCCAGGAGACCCAGTACTTC
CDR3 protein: CASSLYGSQETQYF